This TCR beta chain is drawn from a study of T-cell memory formation after mild COVID-19. Study observations and caveats: Contracting clones from day 15 to 85 showed balanced CD4/CD8; later expanders favored CD4+.

This clonotype was detected only a few times. What it binds is not known. The CDR3 has 14 amino acids. Germline V CDR1 and CDR2: SQVTM, ANQGSEA. The germline V and J ends were trimmed by 1 base and 0 bases, with 7 bases remaining between them. Using constant-segment primers, 5'RACE produced TCR alpha and TCR beta cDNA libraries carrying sample barcodes and UMIs. TCRdb itself ran the 5' RACE reads through MiXCR, one entry per CDR3 protein. The table lists some 350,000 distinct CDR3 sequences, over 10% of them singletons. The chain links TRBV29-1 to TRBJ2-1; D not resolved. The source of this sequence is a man aged 18 to 29 who had mild COVID-19 (a few samples of this study predate the infection). Cell type and time point are not known. Sample: PBMCs or a T cell subset sorted from them (not recorded which). CDR3: CSVEGESSYNEQFF. DNA of the CDR3: TGCAGCGTTGAAGGGGAAAGCTCCTACAATGAGCAGTTCTTC.